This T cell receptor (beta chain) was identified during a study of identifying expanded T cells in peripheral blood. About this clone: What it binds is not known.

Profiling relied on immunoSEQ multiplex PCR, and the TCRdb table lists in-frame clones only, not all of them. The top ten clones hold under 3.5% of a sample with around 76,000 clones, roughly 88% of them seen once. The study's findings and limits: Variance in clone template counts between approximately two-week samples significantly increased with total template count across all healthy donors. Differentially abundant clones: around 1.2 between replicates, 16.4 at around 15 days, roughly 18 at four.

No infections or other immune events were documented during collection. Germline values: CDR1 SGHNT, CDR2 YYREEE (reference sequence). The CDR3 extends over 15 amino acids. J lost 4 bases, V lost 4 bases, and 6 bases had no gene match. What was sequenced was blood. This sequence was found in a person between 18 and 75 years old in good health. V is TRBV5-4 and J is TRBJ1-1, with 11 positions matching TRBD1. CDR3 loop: CASSPDRGQVTEAFF. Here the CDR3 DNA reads TGTGCCAGCAGCCCGGACAGGGGGCAGGTCACTGAAGCTTTCTTT.